A single sample gave rise to the 27 T cell receptor beta chains below, sequenced in a study of T cells in Graves' hyperthyroidism and ophthalmopathy. Authors of the study amplified TCR beta CDR3 regions from RNA transcripts. Using the HTBI primer set, a first-round RT-PCR was run on the TCR CDR3. TCRdb redid the calling of the multiplex PCR reads with MiXCR, one entry per CDR3 protein. Of some 300,000 distinct CDR3 sequences in the sample, less than 15% were seen once. The specimen sequenced was blood. The receptors here all came from a woman in her thirties with Graves' hyperthyroidism that later progressed to Graves' ophthalmopathy.

This clonotype was observed at least ten times. The rearrangement joins TRBV27 to TRBJ2-1; TRBD2 matches 8 bases. The trim removed 0 bases at V and 1 base at J, leaving 8 bases unmatched. Germline lookup yields CDR1 MNHEY and CDR2 SMNVEV (reference sequence). The CDR3 runs to 18 residues. In nucleotides, the CDR3 is TGTGCCAGCAGTTTATCCGACCCCGGGACTAGTTCCTACAATGAGCAGTTCTTC. This sequence encodes CASSLSDPGTSSYNEQFF.

This clonotype was found many times. The rearrangement links TRBV7-2 to TRBJ2-7, with 7 bases fitting TRBD2. CDR3 length: 16 residues. V shed 1 base and J 7 bases; nucleotides not matched to a gene: 13. Germline V lookup: CDR1 SGHTA, CDR2 FQGNSA. The CDR3 loop is CASSLEGGGPFWEQYF. The CDR3, as DNA: TGTGCCAGCAGCTTAGAAGGCGGGGGTCCTTTCTGGGAGCAGTACTTC.

This clonotype has only a few counts. The V gene is TRBV4-1, the J gene TRBJ2-3; TRBD2 agrees at 10 bases. J lost 4 bases, V lost 1 base, and 11 bases had no gene match. CDR1 and CDR2 (germline): MGHRA, YSYEKL. The CDR3 contains 18 residues. The chain's CDR3 is CASSQADGLAGVPDTQYF. DNA for the CDR3: TGCGCCAGCAGCCAAGCGGACGGTCTAGCGGGAGTGCCAGATACGCAGTATTTT.

This clonotype has at least ten counts. V is TRBV2 and J is TRBJ2-2, with D possibly being TRBD2 (6 bases). V was pared by 2 bases and J by 5 bases, with 12 bases between. This CDR3 has 15 residues. The germline V gene encodes CDR1 SNHLY and CDR2 FYNNEI. The CDR3 sequence is CASSERGRGTGELFF. In DNA, the CDR3 is TGTGCCAGCAGTGAAAGGGGCCGGGGGACCGGGGAGCTGTTTTTT.

This clonotype was seen at least ten times. The chain is built from TRBV30 and TRBJ2-1; 9 nucleotides align to TRBD2. Germline loops: CDR1 GTSNPN, CDR2 SVGIG (reference sequence). This CDR3 has 15 amino acids. V trimming: 0 bases; J trimming: 5 bases; junction bases outside the gene matches: 5. The CDR3 protein is CAWSVGLAGNNEQFF. Written as DNA, the CDR3 is TGTGCCTGGAGTGTAGGCCTAGCGGGGAACAATGAGCAGTTCTTC. The entire variable domain, with the rest obtained from reference TRBV30 and TRBJ2-1, is as follows: SQTIHQWPATLVQPVGSPLSLECTVEGTSNPNLYWYRQAAGRGLQLLFYSVGIGQISSEVPQNLSASRPQDRQFILSSKKLLLSDSGFYLCAWSVGLAGNNEQFFGPGTRLTVL.

This clonotype occurred many times. The rearrangement uses TRBV20-1 and TRBJ2-1; TRBD2 agrees at 16 bases. Germline CDR1 reads DFQATT; CDR2 reads SNEGSKA (reference sequence). The junction had 10 bases not matched to a gene; V was cut back by 5 bases and J by 0 bases. The CDR3 loop spans 19 amino acids. This CDR3 reads CSAWTGTSGRAGSYNEQFF. For the CDR3, the DNA is TGCAGTGCTTGGACCGGGACTAGCGGGAGGGCGGGCTCCTACAATGAGCAGTTCTTC.

This clonotype was observed many times. The J gene is TRBJ2-7, the V gene TRBV5-1; TRBD1 matches at 11 bases. In germline, CDR1 is SGHRS, CDR2 YFSETQ. The CDR3 loop spans 16 amino acids. The V segment lost 4 bases and the J segment 2 bases; nucleotides outside the gene matches: 8. CDR3 nucleotide sequence: TGCGCCAGCAGCCCGCGGGGACAGGGGGTTACCTACGAGCAGTACTTC. Its protein is CASSPRGQGVTYEQYF.

This clonotype was detected ten times or more. The chain joins TRBV6-2 or TRBV6-3 to TRBJ1-1; TRBD1 agrees at 7 bases. With 2 bases clipped from V and 5 bases from J, the junction kept 11 bases outside the gene matches. Germline loops: CDR1 MNHEY, CDR2 SVGEGT. The CDR3 contains 16 residues. The DNA for the CDR3 is TGTGCCAGCAGTTACAGGGGGCCCCTCGACTGGACTGAAGCTTTCTTT. Its protein is CASSYRGPLDWTEAFF.

This clonotype was counted many times. J is TRBJ2-1 and V is TRBV2, with 11 bases identical to TRBD2. Germline V gene sequence: CDR1 SNHLY, CDR2 FYNNEI. The CDR3 length is 17 residues. J lost 8 bases, V lost 6 bases, and 15 bases had no gene match. This CDR3 reads CASRARGSGRGTDEQFF. In DNA, the CDR3 is TGTGCCAGCAGGGCCCGGGGTAGCGGGAGGGGTACGGATGAGCAGTTCTTC.

At least ten counts were recorded for this clonotype. The chain couples TRBV11-2 to TRBJ2-7; D is perhaps TRBD1 (6 bases). This CDR3 contains 17 residues. The germline V and J ends were trimmed by 0 bases and 1 base, with 16 bases remaining between them. Germline assignment: CDR1 SGHAT and CDR2 FQNNGV. The chain's CDR3 is CASSLELPRTASYEQYF. The DNA for the CDR3 is TGTGCCAGCAGCTTAGAGCTCCCCAGGACAGCATCCTACGAGCAGTACTTC.

Remarks on this clonotype: A read error is possible here, since a much larger clone lies one base away. The V gene is TRBV20-1, the J gene TRBJ2-3; D unclear. V was clipped by 5 bases and J by 6 bases, with 21 bases between them. CDR1 DFQATT and CDR2 SNEGSKA come from the germline V gene (reference sequence). The CDR3 consists of 15 residues. The CDR3 protein is CSAPDRLFPTDTQYF. The CDR3 region has the DNA TGCAGTGCTCCCGATCGGCTTTTTCCCACGGATACGCAGTATTTT.

The rearrangement joins TRBV13 to TRBJ1-2; possible D gene TRBD1, 5 bases. The V gene's germline CDR1 is PRHDT and CDR2 FYEKMQ (reference sequence). This CDR3 has 13 amino acids. V was trimmed by 0 bases and J by 12 bases, leaving 14 bases between them. The CDR3 bases are TGTGCCAGCAGCTTAGGTACAGGTCGGGGCCACACCTTC. Its protein product is CASSLGTGRGHTF.

This chain uses TRBV20-1 with TRBJ2-1, with D uncertain. With 0 bases removed from V and 4 bases from J, the gap between germline ends came to 4 bases. The CDR3 consists of 12 residues. Germline loops: CDR1 DFQATT, CDR2 SNEGSKA (reference sequence). The CDR3 sequence: CSARDQYNEQFF. The DNA of the CDR3 is TGCAGTGCTAGAGATCAGTACAATGAGCAGTTCTTC.

This clonotype was detected only a few times. This chain connects TRBV4-1 to TRBJ2-1; D is unresolved. There are 13 residues in the CDR3. The V gene lost 0 bases and the J gene lost 5 bases, with 5 bases spanning the gap. Germline CDR1 is MGHRA and CDR2 is YSYEKL. The CDR3 sequence: CASSQETHNEQFF. The CDR3 nucleotides are TGCGCCAGCAGCCAAGAGACCCACAATGAGCAGTTCTTC.

Regarding this clonotype: This sequence may be a read error, since a much larger clone differs from it by one base. The V call is TRBV6-1, the J call TRBJ2-7; D is unresolved. The J call may be wrong; the DNA end is better matched by TRBJ2-1. Germline V lookup: CDR1 MNHNS, CDR2 SASEGT. This CDR3 region has 13 residues. CDR3 protein: CASSHPRSYEQFF. The CDR3 coding sequence is TGTGCCAGCAGTCACCCGCGGTCCTACGAGCAGTTCTTC.

This clonotype appeared a few times. The chain carries TRBV4-3 and TRBJ2-5; D possibly matches TRBD1 or TRBD2 (5 bases each). From germline, CDR1 is LGHNA and CDR2 YSLEER. Trimming pared 4 bases from V and 5 bases from J, leaving 17 bases between. The CDR3 extends over 15 amino acids. The CDR3 bases are TGCGCCAGCAGCCCGTTACCCGGGGACGGGGAGACCCAGTACTTC. This translates into CASSPLPGDGETQYF.

This clonotype was recorded many times. This chain uses TRBV29-1 with TRBJ2-1; possibly TRBD2 for D (6 bases). Germline CDR1 SQVTM, CDR2 ANQGSEA. CDR3 length equals 15 residues. Trimming took 6 bases from V and 5 from J, leaving 20 bases between them. The CDR3 loop reads CSVEGPGWGDNEQFF. The CDR3 DNA reads TGCAGCGTAGAGGGTCCCGGTTGGGGGGACAATGAGCAGTTCTTC.

This clonotype was counted at least ten times. The V gene is TRBV11-2, the J gene TRBJ1-1; unclear D gene. Trimming stripped 4 bases from V and 3 bases from J, with 12 bases between. There are 14 residues in the CDR3. CDR1 and CDR2 (germline): SGHAT, FQNNGV. The CDR3 bases are TGTGCCAGCAGCTCCTTAAGTCGTTACACTGAAGCTTTCTTT. It codes for CASSSLSRYTEAFF.

This clonotype was counted many times. The rearrangement joins TRBV6-2 or TRBV6-3 to TRBJ2-5; 9 bases align to TRBD1. This CDR3 is 17 amino acids long. The junction had 15 bases not matched to a gene; V was cut back by 5 bases and J by 5 bases. Germline V CDR1 and CDR2: MNHEY, SVGEGT. This chain's CDR3 is CASSRLATGGASETQYF. CDR3 in DNA: TGTGCCAGCAGTAGACTTGCTACAGGGGGCGCTTCCGAGACCCAGTACTTC.

This clonotype was seen repeatedly, ten times or more. This rearrangement joins TRBV18 to TRBJ2-2; maybe TRBD1 (7 bases). Germline CDR1 reads KGHSH; CDR2 reads LQKENI. The CDR3 totals 15 residues. Trimming cost V 2 bases and J 2 bases, with 9 bases left between them. Written as DNA, the CDR3 is TGTGCCAGCTCACCAGGAGGGGGCAACACCGGGGAGCTGTTTTTT. Its translation is CASSPGGGNTGELFF. The complete variable domain, with remaining parts taken from reference TRBV18 and TRBJ2-2, reads NAGVMQNPRHLVRRRGQEARLRCSPMKGHSHVYWYRQLPEEGLKFMVYLQKENIIDESGMPKERFSAEFPKEGPSILRIQQVVRGDSAAYFCASSPGGGNTGELFFGEGSRLTVL.

This clonotype was detected ten times or more. The rearrangement links TRBV29-1 to TRBJ2-1, with no clear D. Germline values: CDR1 SQVTM, CDR2 ANQGSEA. The CDR3 extends over 12 amino acids. The V and J ends lost 7 bases and 8 bases respectively, with 15 bases between them. The DNA of the CDR3 is TGCAGCGCGCACGCAACAGAGCATGAGCAGTTCTTC. This translates into CSAHATEHEQFF.

About this clonotype: Since a much larger clone is just one base distant, this may be a read error. The rearrangement links TRBV12-3 or TRBV12-4 to TRBJ2-4; TRBD2 agrees at 8 bases. The CDR3 is 16 residues long. CDR3 amino acids: CASSLATGGEKNTQYF. The CDR3 nucleotides are TGTGCCAGCAGTTTAGCTACGGGAGGGGAAAAAAACACTCAGTACTTC.

The chain links TRBV25-1 to TRBJ1-1, with D tentatively TRBD1 (6 bases). Per the germline V gene, CDR1 is MGHDK and CDR2 is SYGVNS. V shed 9 bases and J shed 10 bases, with 18 bases lying between them. The CDR3 is 12 residues long. DNA of the CDR3: TGTGCCAGTACGGACAGTCTTCTAGGAGCTTTCTTT. Protein product: CASTDSLLGAFF.

This clonotype was seen ten or more times. V and J are TRBV2 and TRBJ2-1, with unresolved D. Germline loops: CDR1 SNHLY, CDR2 FYNNEI. V was shortened by 7 bases and J by 1 base, with 14 bases between the two germline ends. The CDR3 extends over 15 amino acids. CDR3 amino acids: CASKSTYLSYNEQFF. CDR3 bases: TGTGCCAGCAAAAGCACGTACCTTTCCTACAATGAGCAGTTCTTC.

The table lists this clonotype with a few counts. This chain connects TRBV10-3 to TRBJ2-2; 7 bases align to TRBD2. J lost 3 bases, V lost 4 bases, and 5 bases had no gene match. In germline, CDR1 is ENHRY, CDR2 SYGVKD. The CDR3 extends over 15 amino acids. The CDR3 here is CAISVGLADTGELFF. In DNA form, the CDR3 reads TGTGCCATCAGTGTAGGGCTAGCGGACACCGGGGAGCTGTTTTTT.

This clonotype was observed a few times. The V gene is TRBV28, the J gene TRBJ2-2, with D possibly matching TRBD2 (6 bases). V lost 5 bases to trimming and J lost 0 bases, with 13 bases between them. The CDR3 spans 16 residues. Germline V gives CDR1 MDHEN, CDR2 SYDVKM. The CDR3 loop is CASSDLAPANTGELFF. CDR3 bases: TGTGCCAGCAGTGATCTAGCGCCTGCGAACACCGGGGAGCTGTTTTTT.

V gene TRBV6-4 combines with J gene TRBJ2-7, with 10 bases that match TRBD2. CDR1 is MRHNA and CDR2 is SNTAGT in the germline V gene. CDR3 length: 19 residues. V was clipped by 6 bases and J by 0 bases; unmatched bases: 17. CDR3 nucleotides: TGTGCCAGCAGCAGCCAGGCTAGCGGGAGAAAGAGAGCCTCCTACGAGCAGTACTTC. This gives the protein CASSSQASGRKRASYEQYF.